This TCR beta chain emerged from a study of cytomegalovirus exposure and HLA in healthy donors. The PCR was carried out with 60 Vbeta primers and 13 Jbeta primers. The repertoire was sequenced with immunoSEQ multiplex PCR; TCRdb's copy has only in-frame clones and lacks some. The table lists more than 70,000 clones, with 1.3% to 1.5% in the top ten. V lost 5 bases and J 1 base, leaving 8 bases between the germline ends. The CDR3 runs 13 residues. Looked up from germline, CDR1 is LNHDA and CDR2 is SQIVND (reference sequence). Notes on the study in general: Most of the TCR beta V segments (in an earlier analysis) were productive either about 87% or about 30% of the time. Solely CMV serostatus was available to characterize immune exposure. The authors judged a highly shared variant cluster likely a sequencing artifact.

Comments on this clone: Its specificity is not known.

The sequence was collected from a woman aged 55-69 years in good health and CMV-seronegative. The J gene is TRBJ1-1, the V gene TRBV19, with D possibly matching TRBD1 (5 bases). What was sequenced was PBMCs. The CDR3: CASSLGGNTEAFF. CDR3 DNA: TGTGCCAGTAGTCTGGGGGGGAACACTGAAGCTTTCTTT. Using reference TRBV19 and TRBJ1-1 for the parts outside the CDR3, the full variable domain is DGGITQSPKYLFRKEGQNVTLSCEQNLNHDAMYWYRQDPGQGLRLIYYSQIVNDFQKGDIAEGYSVSREKKESFPLTVTSAQKNPTAFYLCASSLGGNTEAFFGQGTRLTVV.